A single sample gave rise to the 14 T cell receptor beta chains below, sequenced in a study of CD8+ T cells in alopecia areata. Sequencing used cDNA as its template, made by extracting RNA and reverse transcribing it. TCRdb's table, derived via immunoSEQ multiplex PCR, lists solely in-frame clones and lacks some. Counted here are 120,000 to 150,000 clones, around 47% occurring once; the ten biggest clones make up around 6.8%. The sequenced sample consisted of CD4+ T cells sorted from blood. The receptors here all came from a human donor with alopecia areata.

The table lists this clone with a few counts. The genes are TRBV30 and TRBJ2-3; D is undetermined. V was pared by 0 bases and J by 3 bases, with 4 bases between. CDR3 length: 12 residues. The germline V gene encodes CDR1 GTSNPN and CDR2 SVGIG (reference sequence). This chain's CDR3 is CAWSVQTDTQYF. CDR3 nucleotide sequence: TGTGCCTGGAGTGTACAGACAGATACGCAGTATTTT.

This chain uses TRBV2 with TRBJ2-1; 12 bases are shared with TRBD1. The CDR3 has 16 residues. CDR1 is SNHLY and CDR2 is FYNNEI in the germline V gene. Germline trimming cut 6 bases from V and 6 bases from J; bases unmatched to any gene: 9. DNA of the CDR3: TGTGCCAGCAGAGCCTCCGGGACAGGGGGCTTCAATGAGCAGTTCTTC. Its protein is CASRASGTGGFNEQFF.

The chain uses TRBV27 and TRBJ2-1, with 10 bases fitting TRBD1. Germline values: CDR1 MNHEY, CDR2 SMNVEV (reference sequence). CDR3 length: 16 amino acids. J lost 6 bases, V lost 7 bases, and 12 bases had no gene match. This chain's CDR3 is CASTPAAGTGVNEQFF. The CDR3 coding sequence is TGTGCCAGCACTCCCGCCGCCGGGACAGGGGTCAATGAGCAGTTCTTC.

The sample holds a few counts of this clone. This chain links TRBV30 with TRBJ2-1, with D perhaps matching TRBD2 (6 bases). This CDR3 is 13 amino acids long. V lost 8 bases to trimming and J lost 4 bases, with 15 bases between them. Germline V lookup: CDR1 GTSNPN, CDR2 SVGIG (reference sequence). The DNA of the CDR3 is TGTGCCCTAACCGGGACTGGATACAATGAGCAGTTCTTC. Its protein product is CALTGTGYNEQFF.

The CDR3 reads CASSSSETQYF. The CDR3 DNA is TGCGCCAGCAGCTCTTCAGAGACCCAGTACTTC. The V and J genes are TRBV5-1 and TRBJ2-5, with D hard to call. This CDR3 contains 11 residues. Trimming removed 3 bases from V and 4 bases from J, with 4 bases in between. CDR1 and CDR2 (germline): SGHRS, YFSETQ.

The CDR3 spells CATSRAARGADNQPQHF. The DNA of the CDR3 is TGTGCCACCAGCAGAGCCGCCCGGGGGGCAGACAATCAGCCCCAGCATTTT. The chain employs TRBV15 and TRBJ1-5; maybe TRBD1 (6 bases). Per the germline V gene, CDR1 is LNHNV and CDR2 is YYDKDF (reference sequence). CDR3 length: 17 residues. Trimming removed 1 base from V and 3 bases from J, with 16 bases in between.

V and J are TRBV5-1 and TRBJ2-5, with a tentative D call TRBD1 (6 bases). The DNA end is a closer match to TRBJ2-7, so the J assignment may be wrong. Germline CDR1 reads SGHRS; CDR2 reads YFSETQ. This CDR3 region has 13 residues. CDR3 DNA: TGCGCCAGCAGCATTACAGGGACCTACGAGCAGTACTTC. Translating gives CASSITGTYEQYF.

This rearrangement joins TRBV28 to TRBJ2-1; the D gene is possibly TRBD2 (6 bases). Germline V lookup: CDR1 MDHEN, CDR2 SYDVKM. The length of the CDR3 is 17 residues. The ends were cut back, 5 bases at V and 0 bases at J, with 17 bases in the middle. CDR3 DNA: TGTGCCAGCAGTCCCATCAGCGGGCGCCTCTCCTACAATGAGCAGTTCTTC. This gives the protein CASSPISGRLSYNEQFF.

The genes are TRBV6-6 and TRBJ2-1; the D gene is possibly TRBD2 (6 bases). Per the germline V gene, CDR1 is MNHNY and CDR2 is SVGAGI (reference sequence). The CDR3 totals 14 residues. Trimming removed 6 bases from V and 7 bases from J, with 16 bases in between. The CDR3 region is CASRVAGFENEQFF. The CDR3 DNA sequence: TGTGCCAGCAGGGTGGCGGGGTTTGAGAATGAGCAGTTCTTC.

V and J are TRBV5-1 and TRBJ1-1; weak D call: TRBD1 (6 bases). CDR1 SGHRS and CDR2 YFSETQ come from the germline V gene. This CDR3 is built from 13 residues. Between the trimmed V and J ends, which lost 0 bases and 4 bases, there was a span of 7 bases. CDR3 sequence (DNA): TGCGCCAGCAGCTTGGGGGACACCACTGAAGCTTTCTTT. Its translation: CASSLGDTTEAFF.

This clone was picked up a small number of times. This rearrangement joins TRBV29-1 to TRBJ2-3; D may be TRBD1 (5 bases). The germline gives CDR1 SQVTM, CDR2 ANQGSEA. V was clipped by 4 bases and J by 0 bases, with 11 bases between them. CDR3 length: 14 residues. The CDR3 here is CSVGAGLSTDTQYF. The CDR3 DNA reads TGCAGCGTTGGAGCAGGGCTAAGCACAGATACGCAGTATTTT.

The chain recombines TRBV28 with TRBJ2-7, with 9 bases matching TRBD2. CDR1 is MDHEN, CDR2 SYDVKM, per germline. The CDR3 loop spans 14 amino acids. The J segment lost 3 bases and the V segment lost 6 bases, leaving 6 bases of the junction unmatched. CDR3 in DNA: TGTGCCAGCAGCTTAGCGGGAGAGATCTACGAGCAGTACTTC. Protein sequence: CASSLAGEIYEQYF.

In this sample, this clone turned up a few times. J is TRBJ2-3 and V is TRBV15; tentatively, D is TRBD2 (7 bases). The CDR3 runs 15 residues. Germline V gene sequence: CDR1 LNHNV, CDR2 YYDKDF (reference sequence). Trimming took off 3 bases at V and 4 bases at J, with 14 bases between the two ends. DNA of the CDR3: TGTGCCACCAGCAGCCAGGGGAGGGGTCCAGATACGCAGTATTTT. This translates into CATSSQGRGPDTQYF.

The chain combines TRBV29-1 with TRBJ2-1; 9 bases agree with TRBD2. J was trimmed by 0 bases and V by 4 bases; bases with no gene match: 4. Per germline, CDR1 SQVTM and CDR2 ANQGSEA. The CDR3 runs 15 residues. In nucleotides, the CDR3 is TGCAGCGTTGGAACTAGCGGGCTCTCCTACAATGAGCAGTTCTTC. It codes for CSVGTSGLSYNEQFF.